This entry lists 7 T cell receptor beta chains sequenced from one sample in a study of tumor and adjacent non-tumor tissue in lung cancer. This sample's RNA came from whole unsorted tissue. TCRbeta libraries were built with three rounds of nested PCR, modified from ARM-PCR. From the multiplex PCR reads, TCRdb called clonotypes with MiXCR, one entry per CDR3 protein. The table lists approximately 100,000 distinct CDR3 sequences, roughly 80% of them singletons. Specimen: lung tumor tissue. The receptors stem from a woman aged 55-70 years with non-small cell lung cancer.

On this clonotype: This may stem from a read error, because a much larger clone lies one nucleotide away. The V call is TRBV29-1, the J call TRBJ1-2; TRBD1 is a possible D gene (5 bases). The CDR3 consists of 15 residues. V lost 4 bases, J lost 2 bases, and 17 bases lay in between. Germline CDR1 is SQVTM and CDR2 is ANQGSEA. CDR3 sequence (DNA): TGCAGCGTTGGAGGGGCGACAGCGGAGAACTATGGCTACACCTTC. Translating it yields CSVGGATAENYGYTF.

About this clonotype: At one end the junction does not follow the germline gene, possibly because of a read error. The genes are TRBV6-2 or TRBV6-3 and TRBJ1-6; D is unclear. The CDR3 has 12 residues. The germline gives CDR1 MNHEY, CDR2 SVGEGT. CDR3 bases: TGTGCCAACAGTCCCCAGGCGGTGGCCCTCCACTTC. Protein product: CANSPQAVALHF.

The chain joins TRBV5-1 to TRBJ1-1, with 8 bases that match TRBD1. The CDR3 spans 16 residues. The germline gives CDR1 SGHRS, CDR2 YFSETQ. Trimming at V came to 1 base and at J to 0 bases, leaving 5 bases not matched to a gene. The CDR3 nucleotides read TGCGCCAGCAGCTTGAGGACAGGGTCGATGAACACTGAAGCTTTCTTT. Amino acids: CASSLRTGSMNTEAFF. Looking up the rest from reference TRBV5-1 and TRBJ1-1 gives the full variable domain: KAGVTQTPRYLIKTRGQQVTLSCSPISGHRSVSWYQQTPGQGLQFLFEYFSETQRNKGNFPGRFSGRQFSNSRSEMNVSTLELGDSALYLCASSLRTGSMNTEAFFGQGTRLTVV.

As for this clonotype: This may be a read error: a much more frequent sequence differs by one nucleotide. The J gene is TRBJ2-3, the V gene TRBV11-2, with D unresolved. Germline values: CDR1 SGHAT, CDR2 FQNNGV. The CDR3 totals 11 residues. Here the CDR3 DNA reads TGTGCCAGCGGCTTATCTGACTGGCAGTATTTT. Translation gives CASGLSDWQYF.

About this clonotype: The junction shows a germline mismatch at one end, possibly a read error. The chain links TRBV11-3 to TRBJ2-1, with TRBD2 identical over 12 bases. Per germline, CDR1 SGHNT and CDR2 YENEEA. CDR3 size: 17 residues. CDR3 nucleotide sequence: TGTGCCAGCTGCTTAGAGTTGACTAGCGGGAGCCACAAAGAGCAACTCTTC. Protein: CASCLELTSGSHKEQLF.

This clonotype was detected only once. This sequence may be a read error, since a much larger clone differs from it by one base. In nucleotides, the CDR3 is TGCAGTGCTAGATCCCCGGGCTCTGGAAACACCATATATTTT. Protein sequence: CSARSPGSGNTIYF. The chain uses TRBV20-1 and TRBJ1-3; D not certain. Trimming stripped 2 bases from V and 0 bases from J, with 8 bases between. CDR1 and CDR2 from the germline V gene are DFQATT and SNEGSKA (reference sequence). The CDR3 sequence is 14 residues long.

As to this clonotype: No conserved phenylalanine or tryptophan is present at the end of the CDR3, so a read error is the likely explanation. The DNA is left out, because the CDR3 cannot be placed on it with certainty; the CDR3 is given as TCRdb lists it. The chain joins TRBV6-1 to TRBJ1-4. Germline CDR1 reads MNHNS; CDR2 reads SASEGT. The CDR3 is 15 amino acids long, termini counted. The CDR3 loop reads CASSMDSGTNEKSFL.